The rows below give T cell receptor beta chains drawn from one sample of a study of vaccination and CD4 T cells after COVID-19. No antigens are known for them. MiXCR, run by TCRdb on the PCR reads, gives a single entry per CDR3 protein. The table includes about 10,000 distinct CDR3 sequences, 54% detected once. Sample: CD4+ T cells from blood, cultured in vitro. These receptors originate from a human donor who had recovered from COVID-19. Each CDR3 is given without its conserved first and last residue.

j_call v_call cdr3_aa
TRBJ1-2 TRBV28 ASSLGREIGYT
TRBJ1-1 TRBV10-3 AIREDRGNTEAF
TRBJ1-5 TRBV6-2/TRBV6-3 ASSPHSNQPQH
TRBJ2-2 TRBV2 ASSTGQGTGELF
TRBJ1-5 TRBV20-1 SATDYSNQPQH
TRBJ2-2 TRBV30 AGAGGRALNTGELF
TRBJ2-3 TRBV7-9 ASSLTSGSGTDTQY
TRBJ1-1 TRBV15 ATSRPGGLNTEAF
TRBJ1-5 TRBV10-3 AISDLGGNQPQH
TRBJ2-6 TRBV7-9 ASSGAGANVLT
TRBJ2-5 TRBV2 ASMRLAGGRETQY
TRBJ2-1 TRBV19 ASSGRGPNEQF
TRBJ1-5 TRBV28 ASSLPGQGGNQPQH
TRBJ1-2 TRBV6-1 ASSQQGARGYT
TRBJ1-5 TRBV27 ASSPRSNQPQH
TRBJ1-5 TRBV2 ASRQDRGSNQPQH
TRBJ1-1 TRBV10-1 ASRTAKNTEAF
TRBJ2-3 TRBV19 ASSTTGTATQY
TRBJ2-7 TRBV11-2 ASSPGTGVEQY
TRBJ1-2 TRBV10-3 AISVRDSLYGYT
TRBJ1-6 TRBV6-1 ASSEQAGNSPLH
TRBJ2-5 TRBV6-2/TRBV6-3 ASKSLAVGTQY
TRBJ1-1 TRBV14 ASSQDREWVGYTEAF
TRBJ1-2 TRBV7-2 ASSPGTDYGYT
TRBJ2-1 TRBV4-3 ASSQNSGSYNEQF
TRBJ2-2 TRBV7-3 ASSYNRGAGELF
TRBJ2-4 TRBV20-1 SAVDLAKNIQY
TRBJ1-6 TRBV7-2 ASSQKPLAPLH
TRBJ1-6 TRBV6-1 ASRGTGYNSPLH
TRBJ1-5 TRBV7-2 ASSLEGNSRNQPQH
TRBJ1-2 TRBV11-2 ASSLEVGPGGYT
TRBJ2-2 TRBV10-3 AIRSSTGNTGELF
TRBJ1-5 TRBV19 ASSGRVSNQPQH
TRBJ2-5 TRBV24-1 ATSDFGGSQETQY
TRBJ1-1 TRBV6-5 ASSLLKSSDFQAF
TRBJ1-6 TRBV19 ASSAQDRGNSPLH
TRBJ1-2 TRBV6-5 ASSSTGNYGYT
TRBJ2-7 TRBV20-1 SVYRGLSYEQY
TRBJ1-1 TRBV30 AWRATGGAF
TRBJ2-2 TRBV7-3 ASRAETNTGELF
TRBJ2-2 TRBV19 ASSIYPNTGELF
TRBJ1-2 TRBV7-2 ASSFDGLYGYT
TRBJ2-7 TRBV5-4 ASSHSTSGGVYEQY
TRBJ1-1 TRBV6-1 ASIGVTEAF
TRBJ2-5 TRBV24-1 ATSDQDRTQETQY
TRBJ1-3 TRBV28 ASSLTFGGGISGNTIY
TRBJ1-5 TRBV20-1 SARPDGSNRPQH
TRBJ1-2 TRBV7-2 ASSSRDAANYGYT
TRBJ1-2 TRBV19 ASRESGTNYGYT
TRBJ1-4 TRBV2 ASSEFGKGTDEKLF
TRBJ1-1 TRBV29-1 SVARRMNTEAF
TRBJ1-1 TRBV6-1 ASSAPLGAGDTEAF
TRBJ2-1 TRBV27 ASTTTGTGMF
TRBJ2-5 TRBV20-1 SASLVGGGEETQY
TRBJ1-1 TRBV5-1 ASSLQGARNTEAF
TRBJ2-1 TRBV6-1 ASSPDGLAGGNEQF
TRBJ2-4 TRBV20-1 SAGGEVVGAKNIQY